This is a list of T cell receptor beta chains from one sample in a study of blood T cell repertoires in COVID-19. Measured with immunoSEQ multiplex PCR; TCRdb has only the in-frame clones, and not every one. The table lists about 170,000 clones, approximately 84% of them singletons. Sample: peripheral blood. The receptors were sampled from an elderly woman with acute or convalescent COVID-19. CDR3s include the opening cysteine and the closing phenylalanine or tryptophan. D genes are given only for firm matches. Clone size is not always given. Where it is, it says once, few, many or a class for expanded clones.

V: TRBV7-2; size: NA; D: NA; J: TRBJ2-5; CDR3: CASSPRGPQETQYF; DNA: TGTGCCAGCAGCCCAAGAGGGCCGCAAGAGACCCAGTACTTC
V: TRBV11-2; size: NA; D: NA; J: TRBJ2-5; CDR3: CASSSDSGMGKETQYF; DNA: TGTGCCAGCAGCTCCGACTCAGGGATGGGAAAAGAGACCCAGTACTTC
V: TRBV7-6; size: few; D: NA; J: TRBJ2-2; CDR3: CASSFRDVHTGELFF; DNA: TGTGCCAGCAGCTTTCGAGATGTCCACACCGGGGAGCTGTTTTTT
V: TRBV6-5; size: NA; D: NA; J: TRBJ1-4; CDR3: CASRPWQGPNEKLFF; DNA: TGTGCCAGCAGACCGTGGCAGGGCCCAAATGAAAAACTGTTTTTT
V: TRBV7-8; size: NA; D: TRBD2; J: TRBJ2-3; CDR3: CASSSILAGGPYTQYF; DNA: TGTGCCAGCAGCTCGATTCTAGCGGGAGGGCCTTATACGCAGTATTTT
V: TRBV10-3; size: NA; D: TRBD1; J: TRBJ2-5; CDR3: CAISGGQGQETQYF; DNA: TGTGCCATCAGTGGGGGACAGGGCCAAGAGACCCAGTACTTC
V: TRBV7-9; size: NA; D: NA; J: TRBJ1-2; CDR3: CASSLELGGGYTF; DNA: TGTGCCAGCAGCTTAGAATTGGGAGGCGGCTACACCTTC
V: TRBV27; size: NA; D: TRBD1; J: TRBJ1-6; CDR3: CASSPNTGVGSSPLHF; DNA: TGTGCCAGCAGTCCGAATACAGGGGTAGGGTCTTCACCCCTCCACTTT
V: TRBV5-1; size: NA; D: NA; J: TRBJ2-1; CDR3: CASSLFSGSENEQFF; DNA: TGCGCCAGCAGCTTATTTTCTGGGAGTGAGAATGAGCAGTTCTTC
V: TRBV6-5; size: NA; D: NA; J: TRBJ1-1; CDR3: CASSYSTNTEAFF; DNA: TGTGCCAGCAGTTACTCAACAAACACTGAAGCTTTCTTT
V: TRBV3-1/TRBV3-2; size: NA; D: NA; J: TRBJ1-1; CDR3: CASSSRLNTEAFF; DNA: TGTGCCAGCAGCTCTCGGTTGAACACTGAAGCTTTCTTT